A single TCR beta chain is shown here with its context. What it binds is unknown. Subsets of CD8+ T cells were each sorted in triplicate at approximately 300,000 cells apiece. Naive CD8+ T cells had a CD45RO-CCR7+CD27+CD95- phenotype. The data were taken from a study of CXCR3-negative and CXCR3-positive naive CD8 T cells. The length of the CDR3 is 17 residues. Via 5' RACE with UMI labels, TRB cDNA libraries were prepared. TCRdb reworked the 5' RACE reads into one entry per CDR3 protein, no DNA. The table lists 90,000 to 150,000 distinct CDR3 sequences. Findings and caveats of the study: Naive cells positive for CXCR3 carried more hydrophobic TRB CDR3s than CXCR3-negative ones. Memory CD8+ cells showed much lower diversity, while both naive subsets displayed comparably high diversity.

The chain is built from TRBV12-3 or TRBV12-4 and TRBJ2-3; TCRdb proposes TRBD2, but this gene call is untestable without DNA. The source of this sequence is a human donor in good health. Some clones in this sample may be carry-over from other donors' samples. Sequenced input: naive CXCR3+ CD8+ T cells from blood. The subset was: CD45RO-CCR7+CD27+CD95- naive CD8+ T cells expressing CXCR3 (TNR3+). The CDR3 spells CASSWGLAGTSTDTQYF.